The rows below give T cell receptor beta chains drawn from one sample of a study of blood T cell repertoires in COVID-19. TCRdb keeps only in-frame clones here, not all; method: immunoSEQ multiplex PCR. Here the sample spans 190,000 or so clones, just under 90% being singletons. The sequenced material came from peripheral blood. These receptors were obtained from a woman under 30 who had recovered from COVID-19. Each CDR3 is given with its conserved first and last residue. The D gene is left open where the match is weak.

J gene,V gene,D gene,CDR3 protein
TRBJ2-6,TRBV6-1,NA,CASSDKHTGANVLTF
TRBJ2-1,TRBV5-8,TRBD2,CASSLFLTSSYNEQFF
TRBJ2-3,TRBV4-2,TRBD1,CASSHSTGEPDTQYF
TRBJ2-7,TRBV5-1,NA,CASRRGYEQYF
TRBJ2-7,TRBV7-9,TRBD1,CASRLYQGAQYF
TRBJ1-1,TRBV19,TRBD1,CASSTLGQAGEAFF
TRBJ2-5,TRBV5-6,TRBD2,CASSPQGAGGQETQYF
TRBJ2-2,TRBV19,NA,CASTRFPGTGELFF
TRBJ1-6,TRBV2,TRBD1,CATDRVGDSPLHF
TRBJ1-6,TRBV28,TRBD1,CASSFGNRGNNSPLHF
TRBJ2-5,TRBV12-3/TRBV12-4,NA,CASSLGSKETQYF
TRBJ2-3,TRBV19,NA,CASSISFREVPDTQYF
TRBJ2-1,TRBV6-5,NA,CASSYLGVVIF
TRBJ1-1,TRBV18,NA,CASSPLQNTEAFF
TRBJ2-6,TRBV5-3,TRBD1,CARSVGQGGATGANVLTF
TRBJ2-2,TRBV27,NA,CASSFSANTGELFF
TRBJ2-3,TRBV2,NA,CASSGPGGTDTQYF
TRBJ1-1,TRBV5-1,NA,CASSVAGVNTEAFF
TRBJ2-3,TRBV7-8,TRBD2,CASSLAGTSADTQYF
TRBJ1-1,TRBV29-1,NA,CSVGRDTTEAFF
TRBJ1-4,TRBV5-5,TRBD1,CASSPNLQGLATNEKLFF
TRBJ2-1,TRBV3-1/TRBV3-2,TRBD1,CASSQGERMGTGKDYNEQFF
TRBJ2-6,TRBV19,TRBD1,CASSRDREVGANVLTF
TRBJ2-1,TRBV7-9,TRBD2,CASSPGGYNEQFF
TRBJ2-7,TRBV7-6,NA,CASSVTYEQYF
TRBJ2-1,TRBV2,TRBD2,CASSPTSGESEQFF
TRBJ2-5,TRBV11-2,TRBD2,CASSPRGLAGTTQETQYF
TRBJ2-2,TRBV2,NA,CASSESGFGELFF
TRBJ1-1,TRBV27,TRBD1,CASSFHQGGTEAFF
TRBJ1-2,TRBV6-2/TRBV6-3,TRBD1,CASSYTDDRDVNYGYTF
TRBJ1-1,TRBV16,NA,CASSQSLLGSLNTEAFF
TRBJ1-1,TRBV4-3,NA,CASSQDLSYTEAFF
TRBJ2-1,TRBV18,TRBD2,CASSRTSGTGRNEQFF
TRBJ2-7,TRBV5-6,NA,CASSLAREQYF
TRBJ2-3,TRBV2,NA,CASRAMSGTSTDTQYF
TRBJ1-2,TRBV27,TRBD1,CASSLSHRGPYGYTF
TRBJ2-7,TRBV6-5,NA,CASSYSRETYEQYF
TRBJ2-2,TRBV6-4,NA,CASGEGDTGELFF
TRBJ1-2,TRBV7-2,NA,CASSKLQGNYGYTF
TRBJ2-1,TRBV9,NA,CASSVDPSSYNEQFF
TRBJ1-4,TRBV7-8,TRBD1,CASSLERDRASEKLFF
TRBJ2-1,TRBV24-1,TRBD2,CATSLAGGKNEQFF
TRBJ1-1,TRBV7-9,NA,CASSSTPGGTEAFF
TRBJ1-2,TRBV7-8,NA,CASSWGGGYGYTF
TRBJ2-3,TRBV5-1,NA,CASSLGGAAVDTQYF
TRBJ2-5,TRBV6-5,NA,CASRGRGRETQYF
TRBJ2-3,TRBV9,NA,CASSVGGPSGDTQYF
TRBJ2-2,TRBV7-2,NA,CASSLGRGNTGELFF
TRBJ1-5,TRBV7-2,NA,CASSTRQAQPQHF
TRBJ1-5,TRBV6-2/TRBV6-3,NA,CASSYPYSNQPQHF
TRBJ2-3,TRBV5-1,TRBD1,CASSTQGLSTDTQYF
TRBJ2-2,TRBV9,NA,CASSALLAVMNTGELFF
TRBJ1-2,TRBV27,TRBD1,CASSLGRGDYGYTF
TRBJ2-3,TRBV7-9,TRBD1,CASSHSDRGFGDTQYF
TRBJ2-2,TRBV5-3,TRBD2,CARSLAKVRTSQNTGELFF